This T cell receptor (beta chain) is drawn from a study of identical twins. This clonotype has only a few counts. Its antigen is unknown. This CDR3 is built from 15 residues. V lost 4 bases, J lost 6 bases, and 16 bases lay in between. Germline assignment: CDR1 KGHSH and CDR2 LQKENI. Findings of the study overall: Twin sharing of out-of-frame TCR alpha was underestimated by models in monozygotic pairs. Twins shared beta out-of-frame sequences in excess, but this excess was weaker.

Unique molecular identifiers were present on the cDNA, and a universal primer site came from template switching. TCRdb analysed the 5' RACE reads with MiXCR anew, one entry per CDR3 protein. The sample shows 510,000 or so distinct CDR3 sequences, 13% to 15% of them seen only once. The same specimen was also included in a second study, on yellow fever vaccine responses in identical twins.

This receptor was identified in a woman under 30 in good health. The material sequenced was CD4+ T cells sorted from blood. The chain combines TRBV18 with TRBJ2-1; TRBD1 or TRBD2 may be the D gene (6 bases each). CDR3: CASSLTLGGGNEQFF. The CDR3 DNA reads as TGTGCCAGCTCACTTACCCTAGGAGGGGGCAATGAGCAGTTCTTC.